Listed below are T cell receptor beta chains from one sample, sequenced in a study of response to subunit inactivated influenza vaccine. Using its own MiXCR run on the RT-PCR reads, TCRdb lists one record per CDR3 protein. The sample holds fewer than 750,000 distinct CDR3 sequences, 11% to 15% seen once. The sample here was PBMCs from blood, taken about 11 days after vaccination. The receptors here all came from a middle-aged man who received an inactivated influenza vaccine. Each CDR3 is given with its conserved first and last residue. Fields, in order: CDR3 DNA, CDR3 protein, V gene, J gene, D gene, clone size. A D gene is named only where the DNA matches it firmly. Clone size, where shown, is once, few, many, or a class for clones that have expanded.

DNA: TGCAGTGCTAGAACGTGGACTAGCGGGACCCAGAAGTCTCAGTTCTTC
CDR3: CSARTWTSGTQKSQFF
V: TRBV20-1
J: TRBJ2-1
D: TRBD2
size: once

DNA: TGTGCCAGCAGCCAAGCAACAGGGGGGGCCGGGGAGCTGTTTTTT
CDR3: CASSQATGGAGELFF
V: TRBV4-2
J: TRBJ2-2
D: NA
size: NA

DNA: TGTGCCAGCAGCCAGGTCCTAGTGAAACAAGAGACCCAGTACTTC
CDR3: CASSQVLVKQETQYF
V: TRBV3-1
J: TRBJ2-5
D: NA
size: few

DNA: TGTGCCAGCAGTTTTGGGTGGGCTATCACCTACGAGCAGTACTTC
CDR3: CASSFGWAITYEQYF
V: TRBV12-3/TRBV12-4
J: TRBJ2-7
D: NA
size: few

DNA: TGTGCCAGCAGCCAGGGGGGTACCTACGAGCAGTACTTC
CDR3: CASSQGGTYEQYF
V: TRBV6-1
J: TRBJ2-7
D: NA
size: NA

DNA: TGTGCCAGCAGCTCGGGACAGACGCCCTACGAGCAGTACTTC
CDR3: CASSSGQTPYEQYF
V: TRBV7-2
J: TRBJ2-7
D: TRBD1
size: few

DNA: TGTGCCAGCATCAATTCCGCAGGGGTTAGATCCTACGAGCAGTACTTC
CDR3: CASINSAGVRSYEQYF
V: TRBV5-6
J: TRBJ2-7
D: NA
size: many

DNA: TGTGCCATCAGTGAGTCGTTATCGGGTACGGGTCAGCCCCAGCATTTT
CDR3: CAISESLSGTGQPQHF
V: TRBV10-3
J: TRBJ1-5
D: NA
size: few

DNA: TGTGCCAGCAGTGTCCCAGAGCGGGAACCTTACAATGAGCAGTTCTTC
CDR3: CASSVPEREPYNEQFF
V: TRBV2
J: TRBJ2-1
D: TRBD2
size: NA

DNA: TGTGCCAGCAGTGAGGGGACAGGGAGCCACGAGCAGTACTTC
CDR3: CASSEGTGSHEQYF
V: TRBV25-1
J: TRBJ2-7
D: TRBD1
size: few

DNA: TGCGCCAGCAGGGAGGGGTTTCGGGACAATCAGCCCCAGCATTTT
CDR3: CASREGFRDNQPQHF
V: TRBV5-1
J: TRBJ1-5
D: NA
size: few

DNA: TGTGCCACCAGCAGAGTTCGGGGGGGCACAGATACGCAGTATTTT
CDR3: CATSRVRGGTDTQYF
V: TRBV15
J: TRBJ2-3
D: TRBD2
size: once

DNA: TGTGCCAGCAGTTTGTTCCCAGCTGTAATGAACACTGAAGCTTTCTTT
CDR3: CASSLFPAVMNTEAFF
V: TRBV28
J: TRBJ1-1
D: NA
size: NA

DNA: TGCAGTGCTAGCCCCAGCGGGAGAGCCCGAGAGCAGTTCTTC
CDR3: CSASPSGRAREQFF
V: TRBV20-1
J: TRBJ2-1
D: TRBD2
size: NA